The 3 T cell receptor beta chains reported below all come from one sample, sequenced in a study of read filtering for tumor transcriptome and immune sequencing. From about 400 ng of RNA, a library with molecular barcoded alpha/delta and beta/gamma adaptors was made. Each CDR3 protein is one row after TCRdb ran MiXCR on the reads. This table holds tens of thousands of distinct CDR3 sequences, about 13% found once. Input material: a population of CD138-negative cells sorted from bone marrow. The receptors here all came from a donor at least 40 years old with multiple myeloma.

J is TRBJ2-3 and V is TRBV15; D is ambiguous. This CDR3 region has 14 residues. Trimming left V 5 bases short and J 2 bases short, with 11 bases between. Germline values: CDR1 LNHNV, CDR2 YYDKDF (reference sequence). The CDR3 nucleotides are TGTGCCACCAGCGACAAGACCTACACAGATACGCAGTATTTT. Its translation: CATSDKTYTDTQYF.

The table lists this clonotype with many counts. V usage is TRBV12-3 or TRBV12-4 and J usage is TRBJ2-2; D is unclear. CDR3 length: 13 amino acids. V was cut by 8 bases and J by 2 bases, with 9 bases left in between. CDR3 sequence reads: CASLVTNTGELFF. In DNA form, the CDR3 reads TGTGCCAGCCTCGTCACTAACACCGGGGAGCTGTTTTTT.

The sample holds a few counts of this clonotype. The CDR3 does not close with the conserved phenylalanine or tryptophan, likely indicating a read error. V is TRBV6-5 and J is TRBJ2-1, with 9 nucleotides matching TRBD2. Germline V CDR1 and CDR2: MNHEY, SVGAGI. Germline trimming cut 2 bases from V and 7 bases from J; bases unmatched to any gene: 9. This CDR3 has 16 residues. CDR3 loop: CASSYEKASGVNEQFS. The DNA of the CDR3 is TGTGCCAGCAGTTACGAAAAGGCTAGCGGGGTAAATGAGCAGTTCTCC.